Listed here is a single T cell receptor beta chain. The junction had 10 bases not matched to a gene; V was cut back by 5 bases and J by 3 bases. Per germline, CDR1 MGHRA and CDR2 YSYEKL. There are 15 residues in the CDR3. MiXCR, applied by TCRdb to the 5' RACE reads, yields one record per CDR3 protein. The sample consists of 9,000 to 10,000 distinct CDR3 sequences, 14% of them appearing once. Cells sorted as Tregs were CD4+, CD25+ and CD127-/low. The chain combines TRBV4-1 with TRBJ2-7; 7 positions agree with TRBD2. The TCR was taken from a female donor with breast cancer. Sequencing was performed on Tregs sorted from blood. CDR3 DNA sequence: TGCGCCAGCAGCGCACCTTCTAGCGGTTTCTACGAGCAGTACTTC. Translation: CASSAPSSGFYEQYF.